This T cell receptor beta chain emerged from a study of control samples from healthy donors and cancer patients. Trimming shortened V by 0 bases and J by 6 bases, and 9 bases separated the two germline ends. Germline V gene data show CDR1 as LGHNA and CDR2 as YNFKEQ. The CDR3 sequence is 14 residues long. Only in-frame clones appear in the TCRdb table, and some are missing; sequencing was by immunoSEQ multiplex PCR. The table lists roughly 88,000 clones, 91% of them singletons. V usage is TRBV4-2 and J usage is TRBJ2-1; perhaps TRBD1 as D (5 bases). This clonotype was sampled from a man in his forties or fifties in good health. What was sequenced was blood. The CDR3 region is CASSQEGPANEQFF. CDR3 DNA sequence: TGTGCCAGCAGCCAAGAGGGGCCGGCCAATGAGCAGTTCTTC.